Sequencing of this TCR beta chain was carried out in a study of blood T cell repertoires in COVID-19. Study background: Samples of COVID-19 (acute and convalescent) were obtained from the United States, Italy and Spain. T cells, B-cell-depleted T cells, or PBMCs supplied cDNA or gDNA.

Per the original methods: Reference gene primer amplification gave estimated nucleated cell counts. Generated by immunoSEQ multiplex PCR, the TCRdb table keeps only in-frame clones and is missing some. Clone size and V and J calls were adopted from that table, with D and trimming inferred from the DNA. The profile shows about 250,000 clones, 65% to 85% of them singletons. CDR1 is SGHTS and CDR2 is YDEGEE in the germline V gene. V gave up 2 bases and J gave up 3 bases, with 12 bases separating them. The CDR3 runs to 14 residues. The chain carries TRBV5-8 and TRBJ2-7; no reliable D call. This clonotype was obtained from a human donor in a cohort sampled during active COVID-19. What was sequenced was peripheral blood. CDR3 bases: TGTGCCAGCAGCTTTCTGAATCCACTCTACGAGCAGTACTTC. It translates to CASSFLNPLYEQYF.